Following are 9 T cell receptor beta chains from one sample sequenced in a study of shared clonotypes between healthy human individuals. Sequencing was performed with immunoSEQ multiplex PCR; in TCRdb, only in-frame clones are kept and a portion is missing. The table includes about 520,000 clones, about 96% detected once. Material for sequencing was naive CD4+ T cells sorted from blood. Subset denoted: CD45RA+ positively selected. The receptors were gathered from a woman aged 25 to 39 in good health.

The chain is built from TRBV5-6 and TRBJ2-2, with D possibly TRBD2 on 6 matching bases. The length of the CDR3 is 16 residues. V dropped 1 base and J dropped 3 bases, with 13 bases sitting between them. The V gene's germline CDR1 is SGHDT and CDR2 YYEEEE. In nucleotides, the CDR3 is TGTGCCAGCAGCTTGTCATACAGCGGGTACACCGGGGAGCTGTTTTTT. Translated, it gives CASSLSYSGYTGELFF.

V is TRBV7-9 and J is TRBJ2-7, with 7 positions matching TRBD1. Germline CDR1 is SEHNR and CDR2 is FQNEAQ (reference sequence). J lost 2 bases, V lost 1 base, and 11 bases had no gene match. CDR3 size: 17 residues. DNA for the CDR3: TGTGCCAGCAGCTTAGAAAGACGGGGACAGAACACCTACGAGCAGTACTTC. It encodes CASSLERRGQNTYEQYF.

V gene TRBV14 combines with J gene TRBJ2-2; 8 positions agree with TRBD2. Trimming removed 3 bases from V and 2 bases from J; junction bases left unmatched: 11. The CDR3 spans 18 residues. Germline lookup yields CDR1 SGHDN and CDR2 FVKESK. The CDR3 protein is CASSQRLGGRFNTGELFF. In DNA form, the CDR3 reads TGTGCCAGCAGCCAGCGTTTGGGCGGGAGGTTTAACACCGGGGAGCTGTTTTTT.

This rearrangement joins TRBV28 to TRBJ1-1, with 7 bases that match TRBD1. The CDR3 totals 12 residues. CDR1 MDHEN and CDR2 SYDVKM come from the germline V gene. With 7 bases clipped from V and 5 bases from J, the junction kept 4 bases outside the gene matches. For the CDR3, the DNA is TGTGCCAGCATTCAGGGGGGAACTGAAGCTTTCTTT. Its translation is CASIQGGTEAFF.

The rearrangement links TRBV6-7 to TRBJ2-1; tentatively, D is TRBD2 (6 bases). TRBV6-7 is given ORF status, its function remaining uncertain. V lost 11 bases and J 2 bases, leaving 16 bases between the germline ends. This CDR3 contains 14 residues. CDR3 in amino acids: CAPFRAGPYNEQFF. CDR3 nucleotides: TGTGCCCCGTTCAGGGCGGGACCCTACAATGAGCAGTTCTTC.

The chain recombines TRBV19 with TRBJ1-2; 9 nucleotides agree with TRBD1. With 0 bases clipped from V and 7 bases from J, the junction kept 12 bases outside the gene matches. Germline V gene data show CDR1 as LNHDA and CDR2 as SQIVND (reference sequence). The CDR3 has 17 residues. The CDR3 sequence is CASSIEINRGRSFGYTF. In DNA, the CDR3 is TGTGCCAGTAGTATAGAAATCAACAGGGGGCGATCGTTTGGCTACACCTTC.

This chain connects TRBV2 to TRBJ2-6; TRBD1 matches at 10 bases. The CDR3 spans 17 residues. Germline V lookup: CDR1 SNHLY, CDR2 FYNNEI. J gave up 2 bases and V 5 bases, and 6 bases lay outside the gene matches. This CDR3 is CASSLRQGATGANVLTF. The CDR3 DNA follows: TGTGCCAGCAGTCTACGACAGGGGGCCACTGGGGCCAACGTCCTGACTTTC.

This rearrangement joins TRBV27 to TRBJ2-3; 9 nucleotides line up with TRBD2. The junction had 5 bases not matched to a gene; V was cut back by 6 bases and J by 1 base. The length of the CDR3 is 15 residues. The V gene's germline CDR1 is MNHEY and CDR2 SMNVEV (reference sequence). CDR3 loop: CASSPAGGGTDTQYF. CDR3 DNA sequence: TGTGCCAGCAGCCCAGCGGGAGGCGGCACAGATACGCAGTATTTT.

The chain uses TRBV28 and TRBJ1-2; TRBD1 matches at 11 bases. Germline V lookup: CDR1 MDHEN, CDR2 SYDVKM. Germline trimming cut 6 bases from V and 3 bases from J; bases unmatched to any gene: 9. The CDR3 covers 16 residues. CDR3 in amino acids: CASSPPWGQGDYGYTF. CDR3 sequence (DNA): TGTGCCAGCAGCCCCCCCTGGGGACAGGGGGACTATGGCTACACCTTC.